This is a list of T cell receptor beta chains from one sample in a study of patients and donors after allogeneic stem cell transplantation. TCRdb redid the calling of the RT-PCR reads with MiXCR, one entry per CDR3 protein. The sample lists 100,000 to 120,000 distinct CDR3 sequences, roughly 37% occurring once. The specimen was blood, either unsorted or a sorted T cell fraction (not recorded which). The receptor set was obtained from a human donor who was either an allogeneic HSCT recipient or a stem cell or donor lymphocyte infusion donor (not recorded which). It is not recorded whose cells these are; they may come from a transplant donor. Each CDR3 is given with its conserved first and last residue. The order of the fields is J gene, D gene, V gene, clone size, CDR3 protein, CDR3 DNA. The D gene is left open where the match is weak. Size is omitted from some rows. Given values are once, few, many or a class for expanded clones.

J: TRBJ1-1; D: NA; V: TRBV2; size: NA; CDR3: CASREWNSPGGTEAFF; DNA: TGTGCCAGCAGGGAGTGGAACTCTCCTGGAGGCACTGAAGCTTTCTTT
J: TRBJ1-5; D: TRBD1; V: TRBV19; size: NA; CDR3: CASSRETGAGNQPQHF; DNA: TGTGCCAGTAGTAGGGAGACAGGGGCCGGCAATCAGCCCCAGCATTTT
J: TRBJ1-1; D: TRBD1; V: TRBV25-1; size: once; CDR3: CASTWGTGGEGTEAFF; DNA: TGTGCCAGCACCTGGGGAACAGGGGGCGAAGGAACTGAAGCTTTCTTT
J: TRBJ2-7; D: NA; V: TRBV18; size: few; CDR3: CASSPPEGAGSYEQYF; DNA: TGTGCCAGCTCACCACCGGAGGGGGCTGGGTCCTACGAGCAGTACTTC
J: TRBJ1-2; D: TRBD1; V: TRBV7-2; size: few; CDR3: CASSLRTGSDGYTF; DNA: TGTGCCAGCAGCCTACGGACAGGGTCCGATGGCTACACCTTC
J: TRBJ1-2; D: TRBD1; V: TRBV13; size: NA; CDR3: CASSYSPDREISYGYTF; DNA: TGTGCCAGCAGCTACTCTCCCGACAGGGAGATATCCTATGGCTACACCTTC
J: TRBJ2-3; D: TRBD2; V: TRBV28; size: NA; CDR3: CASSSGTSITDTQYF; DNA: TGTGCCAGCAGTTCCGGGACTAGCATCACAGATACGCAGTATTTT
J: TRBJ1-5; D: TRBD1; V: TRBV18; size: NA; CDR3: CASSPVRQGGQPQHF; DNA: TGTGCCAGCTCACCAGTACGACAGGGTGGTCAGCCCCAGCATTTT
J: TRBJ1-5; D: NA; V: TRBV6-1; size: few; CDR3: CASSGRGNQPQHF; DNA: TGTGCCAGCAGTGGTCGGGGCAATCAGCCCCAGCATTTT
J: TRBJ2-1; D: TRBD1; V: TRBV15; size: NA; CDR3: CATSRPGTGVGNEQFF; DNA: TGTGCCACCAGCAGACCAGGGACAGGGGTAGGCAATGAGCAGTTCTTC
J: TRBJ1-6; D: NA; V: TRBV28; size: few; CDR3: CASRRDTVGPLHF; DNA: TGTGCCAGCCGGCGGGACACCGTTGGACCCCTCCACTTT
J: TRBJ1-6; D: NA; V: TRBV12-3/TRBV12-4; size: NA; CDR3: CASTDRSNSPLHF; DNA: TGTGCCAGCACCGACAGGTCTAATTCACCCCTCCACTTT
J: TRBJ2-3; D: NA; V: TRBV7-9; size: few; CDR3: CASSLAYYGVRSTDTQYF; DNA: TGTGCCAGCAGCTTAGCATATTATGGGGTGAGGAGCACAGATACGCAGTATTTT
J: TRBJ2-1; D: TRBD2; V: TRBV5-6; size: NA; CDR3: CASSLGLAGDEQFF; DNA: TGTGCCAGCAGCTTAGGACTAGCGGGAGATGAGCAGTTCTTC
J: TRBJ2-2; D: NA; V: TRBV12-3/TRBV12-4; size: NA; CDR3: CASSVTGELFF; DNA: TGTGCCAGCAGTGTCACCGGGGAGCTGTTTTTT
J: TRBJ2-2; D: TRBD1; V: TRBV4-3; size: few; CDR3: CASRRWDRENTGELFF; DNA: TGCGCCAGCCGCCGTTGGGACAGGGAGAACACCGGGGAGCTGTTTTTT
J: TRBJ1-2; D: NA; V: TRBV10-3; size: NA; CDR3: CAIQTGYGYGYTF; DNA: TGTGCCATCCAGACAGGTTACGGTTATGGCTACACCTTC
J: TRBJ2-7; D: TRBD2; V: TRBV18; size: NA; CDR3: CASTKSGDYEQYF; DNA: TGTGCCAGCACCAAGAGCGGGGACTACGAGCAGTACTTC
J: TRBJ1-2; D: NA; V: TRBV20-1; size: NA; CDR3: CSARDHYGYTF; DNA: TGCAGTGCTAGAGACCACTATGGCTACACCTTC
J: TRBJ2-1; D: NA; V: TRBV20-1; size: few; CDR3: CSLYLAGRSNNEQFF; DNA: TGCAGTCTCTACTTGGCGGGAAGGAGTAACAATGAGCAGTTCTTC
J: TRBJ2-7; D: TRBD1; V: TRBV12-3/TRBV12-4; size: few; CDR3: CASSQVDRAYEQYF; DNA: TGTGCCAGCAGTCAAGTAGACAGGGCTTACGAGCAGTACTTC
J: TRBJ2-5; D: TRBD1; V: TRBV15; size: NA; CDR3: CATSIGRDSWYQETQYF; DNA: TGTGCCACCAGCATAGGCCGGGACAGTTGGTACCAAGAGACCCAGTACTTC
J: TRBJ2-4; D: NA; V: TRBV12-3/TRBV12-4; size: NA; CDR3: CASSLLGGIKNIQYF; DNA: TGTGCCAGCAGTTTATTAGGTGGCATCAAAAACATTCAGTACTTC
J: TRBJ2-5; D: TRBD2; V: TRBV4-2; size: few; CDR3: CASSQGFSGTGETQYF; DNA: TGTGCCAGCAGCCAAGGTTTTAGCGGGACGGGTGAGACCCAGTACTTC
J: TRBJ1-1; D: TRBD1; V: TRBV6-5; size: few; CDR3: CASTLTGGGSTEAFF; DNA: TGTGCCAGCACCTTGACAGGGGGCGGGAGCACTGAAGCTTTCTTT
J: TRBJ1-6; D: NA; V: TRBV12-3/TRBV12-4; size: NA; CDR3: CASSWGGNNSPLHF; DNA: TGTGCCAGCAGTTGGGGAGGGAATAATTCACCCCTCCACTTT
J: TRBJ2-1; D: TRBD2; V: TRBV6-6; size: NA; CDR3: CASSYVLAAYNEQFF; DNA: TGTGCCAGCAGTTACGTACTAGCGGCCTACAATGAGCAGTTCTTC
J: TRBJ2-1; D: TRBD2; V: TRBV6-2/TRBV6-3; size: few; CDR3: CASSYTGLAGFPFF; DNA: TGTGCCAGCAGTTACACCGGACTAGCGGGATTCCCGTTCTTC
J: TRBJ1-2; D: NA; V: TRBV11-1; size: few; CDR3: CASSERDPPYGYTF; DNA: TGTGCCAGCAGCGAACGGGACCCGCCCTATGGCTACACCTTC
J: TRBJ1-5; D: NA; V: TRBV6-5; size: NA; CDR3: CASSYHLEGPQHF; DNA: TGTGCCAGCAGTTACCATCTTGAGGGGCCCCAGCATTTT
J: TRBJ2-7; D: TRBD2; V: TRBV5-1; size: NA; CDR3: CASSLTSGSIPDEQYF; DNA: TGCGCCAGCAGCTTGACTAGCGGGAGTATCCCCGACGAGCAGTACTTC
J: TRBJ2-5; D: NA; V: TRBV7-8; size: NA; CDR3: CASSLGQTQYF; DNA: TGTGCCAGCAGCTTGGGGCAGACCCAGTACTTC
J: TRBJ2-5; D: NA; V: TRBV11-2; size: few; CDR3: CASSLTWVNQETQYF; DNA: TGTGCCAGCAGCTTAACCTGGGTCAACCAAGAGACCCAGTACTTC
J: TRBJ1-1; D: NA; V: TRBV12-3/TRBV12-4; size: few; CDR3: CASRQRGNTEAFF; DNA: TGTGCCAGCAGGCAACGGGGGAACACTGAAGCTTTCTTT
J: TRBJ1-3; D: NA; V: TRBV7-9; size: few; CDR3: CASSLENSGNTIYF; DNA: TGTGCCAGCAGCTTAGAGAACTCTGGAAACACCATATATTTT
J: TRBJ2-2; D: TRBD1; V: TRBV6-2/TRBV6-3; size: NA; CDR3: CASSYSIGRRGPSTGELFF; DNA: TGTGCCAGCAGTTACTCGATCGGCCGCAGGGGGCCTAGTACCGGGGAGCTGTTTTTT
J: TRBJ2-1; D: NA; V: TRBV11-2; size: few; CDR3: CASSLDVGEQFF; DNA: TGTGCCAGCAGCTTAGATGTGGGTGAGCAGTTCTTC
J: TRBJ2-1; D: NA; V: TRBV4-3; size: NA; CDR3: CASSQAYKVSYNEQFF; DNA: TGCGCCAGCAGCCAAGCTTACAAGGTCTCCTACAATGAGCAGTTCTTC
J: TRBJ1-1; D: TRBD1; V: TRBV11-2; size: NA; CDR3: CADITGGTENTEAFF; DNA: TGTGCTGATATTACAGGGGGTACGGAGAACACTGAAGCTTTCTTT
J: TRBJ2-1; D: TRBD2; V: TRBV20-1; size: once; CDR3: CSARTSGRYWEDEQFF; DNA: TGCAGTGCACGAACTAGCGGGAGGTACTGGGAGGATGAGCAGTTCTTC
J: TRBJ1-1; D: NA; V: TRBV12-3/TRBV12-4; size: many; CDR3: CASTLGFEAFF; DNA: TGTGCCAGCACTCTGGGTTTCGAAGCTTTCTTT
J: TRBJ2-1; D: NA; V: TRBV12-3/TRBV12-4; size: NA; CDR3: CASSAALRGQFF; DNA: TGTGCCAGCAGTGCCGCGCTGAGGGGACAGTTCTTC
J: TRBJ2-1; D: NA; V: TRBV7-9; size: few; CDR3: CASSFRSSYNEQFF; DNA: TGTGCCAGCAGCTTTAGGAGCTCCTACAATGAGCAGTTCTTC
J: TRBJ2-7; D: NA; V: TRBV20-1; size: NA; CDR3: CSASQEEGPPEQYF; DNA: TGCAGTGCTAGCCAGGAAGAGGGCCCTCCCGAGCAGTACTTC
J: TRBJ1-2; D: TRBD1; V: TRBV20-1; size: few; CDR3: CSAPTGSGYTF; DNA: TGCAGTGCCCCGACAGGGAGCGGCTACACCTTC
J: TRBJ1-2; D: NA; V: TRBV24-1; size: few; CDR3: CATSDPGDGYTF; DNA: TGTGCCACCAGTGATCCCGGGGATGGCTACACCTTC
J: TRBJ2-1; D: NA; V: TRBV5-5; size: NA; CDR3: CASSFWTETYNEQFF; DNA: TGTGCCAGCAGCTTCTGGACAGAGACCTACAATGAGCAGTTCTTC
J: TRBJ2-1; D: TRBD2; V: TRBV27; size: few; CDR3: CASSLGLAVYNEQFF; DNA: TGTGCCAGCAGTTTAGGACTAGCGGTCTACAATGAGCAGTTCTTC
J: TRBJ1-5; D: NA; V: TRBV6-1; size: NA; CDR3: CASRVSNQPQHF; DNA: TGTGCCAGCAGGGTTTCCAATCAGCCCCAGCATTTT
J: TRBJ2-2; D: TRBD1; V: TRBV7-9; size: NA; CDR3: CASSLGGDRGRTGELFF; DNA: TGTGCCAGCAGCTTAGGAGGTGACAGGGGGCGAACCGGGGAGCTGTTTTTT
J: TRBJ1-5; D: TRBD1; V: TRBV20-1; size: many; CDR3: CSARGTGSSNQPQHF; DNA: TGCAGTGCTAGGGGGACAGGGAGTAGCAATCAGCCCCAGCATTTT
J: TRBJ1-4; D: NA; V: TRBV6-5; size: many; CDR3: CASRNLGPDGKLFF; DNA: TGTGCCAGCAGGAATTTGGGTCCAGATGGAAAACTGTTTTTT
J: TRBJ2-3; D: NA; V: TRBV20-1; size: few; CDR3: CSAYQETGTDTQYF; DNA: TGCAGTGCTTATCAGGAGACAGGCACAGATACGCAGTATTTT